Following are 5 T cell receptor beta chains from one sample sequenced in a study of cytomegalovirus exposure and HLA in healthy donors. Vbeta (60) and Jbeta (13) primers were used in the PCR. Using immunoSEQ multiplex PCR, the repertoire was profiled, and TCRdb retains in-frame clones only, with some absent. The table records 95,000 to 150,000 clones, roughly 82% of them present only once. The sample was PBMCs. All receptors come from a woman aged 35 to 49 in good health and CMV-seropositive.

The rearrangement links TRBV30 to TRBJ2-7; 11 bases are a match to TRBD2. After removal of 5 bases from V and 0 bases from J, the junction contained 3 bases not matched to a gene. CDR1 is GTSNPN and CDR2 is SVGIG in the germline V gene (reference sequence). The CDR3 has 14 amino acids. For the CDR3, the DNA is TGTGCCTGGGGGACTAGCGGCGTCTCCTACGAGCAGTACTTC. Its protein is CAWGTSGVSYEQYF.

The rearrangement uses TRBV4-1 and TRBJ2-2, with 10 bases matching TRBD2. CDR3 size: 19 residues. Germline CDR1 MGHRA, CDR2 YSYEKL. Unmatched junction bases numbered 14, after V lost 1 base and J lost 6 bases. CDR3 coding DNA: TGCGCCAGCAGCCAAGTCCAAGGAACGGCTAGCGGGAGTGCCGGGGAGCTGTTTTTT. This gives the protein CASSQVQGTASGSAGELFF.

V is TRBV5-1 and J is TRBJ2-5, with 12 bases identical to TRBD1. V trimming: 4 bases; J trimming: 4 bases; junction bases outside the gene matches: 11. Germline values: CDR1 SGHRS, CDR2 YFSETQ. CDR3 length equals 17 residues. Here the CDR3 reads CASSRGGQGASPETQYF. For the CDR3, the DNA is TGCGCCAGCAGCCGGGGGGGACAGGGGGCTTCACCAGAGACCCAGTACTTC.

The chain recombines TRBV30 with TRBJ2-5; TRBD2 matches 10 bases. Germline V lookup: CDR1 GTSNPN, CDR2 SVGIG (reference sequence). J gave up 5 bases and V 4 bases, and 7 bases lay outside the gene matches. This CDR3 has 14 amino acids. The CDR3 spells CAWTSGRRRETQYF. CDR3 in DNA: TGTGCCTGGACTAGCGGGAGACGTCGGGAGACCCAGTACTTC.

The genes are TRBV7-6 and TRBJ2-2, with TRBD1 identical over 7 bases. Germline CDR1 is SGHVS and CDR2 is FNYEAQ. CDR3 length: 16 amino acids. The V and J ends lost 5 bases and 0 bases, in that order; junction bases with no gene match: 6. The CDR3 bases are TGTGCCAGCAGCCTCTGGGACAGTTCGAACACCGGGGAGCTGTTTTTT. Translating gives CASSLWDSSNTGELFF.